These T cell receptor beta chains were read from a single sample in a study of blood T cell repertoires in COVID-19. Clones were sequenced by immunoSEQ multiplex PCR, and TCRdb holds only the in-frame ones, with some missing. The sample has roughly 120,000 clones, approximately 80% seen once; the top ten hold about 12%. Sequencing was done on a sample of peripheral blood. All receptors come from a woman aged 55-69 years with acute or convalescent COVID-19. The CDR3 runs from the conserved cysteine through the conserved F or W. The order of the fields is D gene, J gene, clone size, CDR3 length, V gene, CDR3 protein, CDR3 DNA. A D gene is named only where the DNA matches it firmly. A clone size is listed for some rows: how often the clone was seen (once, few, many), or a class if it is expanded.

d_call: TRBD1; j_call: TRBJ2-1; clone_size: few; cdr3_length: 15; v_call: TRBV24-1; cdr3_aa: CATRKGGQGNDEQFF; cdr3_nt: TGTGCCACCAGGAAGGGGGGACAGGGGAATGATGAGCAGTTCTTC
d_call: NA; j_call: TRBJ1-1; clone_size: NA; cdr3_length: 15; v_call: TRBV27; cdr3_aa: CASSLIHLGNTEAFF; cdr3_nt: TGTGCCAGCAGTTTAATCCACCTCGGGAACACTGAAGCTTTCTTT
d_call: NA; j_call: TRBJ1-2; clone_size: few; cdr3_length: 16; v_call: TRBV4-1; cdr3_aa: CASSQEATGSNYGYTF; cdr3_nt: TGCGCCAGCAGCCAAGAGGCGACAGGATCTAACTATGGCTACACCTTC
d_call: TRBD1; j_call: TRBJ1-4; clone_size: NA; cdr3_length: 12; v_call: TRBV3-1/TRBV3-2; cdr3_aa: CASSSTGEKLFF; cdr3_nt: TGTGCCAGCAGCTCGACAGGGGAAAAACTGTTTTTT
d_call: NA; j_call: TRBJ1-2; clone_size: NA; cdr3_length: 13; v_call: TRBV3-1/TRBV3-2; cdr3_aa: CASSPTGNYGYTF; cdr3_nt: TGTGCCAGCAGCCCAACGGGGAACTATGGCTACACCTTC
d_call: NA; j_call: TRBJ1-5; clone_size: NA; cdr3_length: 15; v_call: TRBV2; cdr3_aa: CASSGPQDFNQPQHF; cdr3_nt: TGTGCCAGCAGTGGTCCTCAGGATTTCAATCAGCCCCAGCATTTT
d_call: NA; j_call: TRBJ1-2; clone_size: NA; cdr3_length: 13; v_call: TRBV11-2; cdr3_aa: CASSWSQAWGYTF; cdr3_nt: TGTGCCAGCAGCTGGTCCCAGGCCTGGGGCTACACCTTC
d_call: NA; j_call: TRBJ1-1; clone_size: NA; cdr3_length: 15; v_call: TRBV7-8; cdr3_aa: CASSLGSLPGGEAFF; cdr3_nt: TGTGCCAGCAGCTTAGGGAGTCTCCCCGGAGGTGAAGCTTTCTTT
d_call: NA; j_call: TRBJ1-2; clone_size: NA; cdr3_length: 14; v_call: TRBV5-4; cdr3_aa: CASSSLGGIYGYTF; cdr3_nt: TGTGCCAGCAGCTCCTTAGGGGGTATTTATGGCTACACCTTC
d_call: TRBD2; j_call: TRBJ2-5; clone_size: NA; cdr3_length: 13; v_call: TRBV10-3; cdr3_aa: CAIMREDQETQYF; cdr3_nt: TGTGCCATCATGCGGGAGGACCAAGAGACCCAGTACTTC
d_call: NA; j_call: TRBJ1-2; clone_size: NA; cdr3_length: 17; v_call: TRBV10-3; cdr3_aa: CAISESEGNAYNYGYTF; cdr3_nt: TGTGCCATCAGTGAGTCTGAGGGAAACGCTTATAACTATGGCTACACCTTC
d_call: NA; j_call: TRBJ1-1; clone_size: NA; cdr3_length: 15; v_call: TRBV5-1; cdr3_aa: CASSLWSGLATEAFF; cdr3_nt: TGCGCCAGCAGCTTGTGGTCAGGGTTGGCCACTGAAGCTTTCTTT
d_call: NA; j_call: TRBJ1-6; clone_size: NA; cdr3_length: 14; v_call: TRBV10-3; cdr3_aa: CAINGGGKNSPLHF; cdr3_nt: TGTGCCATCAATGGGGGAGGGAAGAATTCACCCCTCCACTTT
d_call: NA; j_call: TRBJ1-4; clone_size: NA; cdr3_length: 15; v_call: TRBV7-9; cdr3_aa: CASSLAQASREKLFF; cdr3_nt: TGTGCCAGCAGCTTAGCCCAAGCTTCACGTGAAAAACTGTTTTTT
d_call: NA; j_call: TRBJ1-2; clone_size: NA; cdr3_length: 11; v_call: TRBV20-1; cdr3_aa: CSGGRRDGYTF; cdr3_nt: TGCAGCGGGGGACGGAGAGATGGCTACACCTTC
d_call: NA; j_call: TRBJ1-1; clone_size: NA; cdr3_length: 10; v_call: TRBV29-1; cdr3_aa: CSVANTEAFF; cdr3_nt: TGCAGCGTGGCGAACACTGAAGCTTTCTTT
d_call: NA; j_call: TRBJ1-6; clone_size: NA; cdr3_length: 13; v_call: TRBV12-3/TRBV12-4; cdr3_aa: CASSLQGHSPLHF; cdr3_nt: TGTGCCAGCAGTTTACAGGGTCATTCACCCCTCCACTTT
d_call: TRBD2; j_call: TRBJ2-5; clone_size: once; cdr3_length: 13; v_call: TRBV4-2; cdr3_aa: CASSQDMGGAQYF; cdr3_nt: TGTGCCAGCAGCCAAGATATGGGGGGGGCCCAGTACTTC
d_call: TRBD1; j_call: TRBJ1-2; clone_size: NA; cdr3_length: 15; v_call: TRBV5-6; cdr3_aa: CASSFFLRPGGGYTF; cdr3_nt: TGTGCCAGCAGCTTTTTTCTAAGGCCAGGGGGTGGCTACACCTTC
d_call: NA; j_call: TRBJ1-6; clone_size: NA; cdr3_length: 15; v_call: TRBV4-2; cdr3_aa: CASSQERGGRTPLHF; cdr3_nt: TGTGCCAGCAGCCAAGAAAGGGGGGGGAGGACACCCCTCCACTTT
d_call: NA; j_call: TRBJ1-6; clone_size: few; cdr3_length: 16; v_call: TRBV2; cdr3_aa: CASSGTASSYNSPLHF; cdr3_nt: TGTGCCAGCAGTGGGACAGCGAGCTCCTATAATTCACCCCTCCACTTT
d_call: NA; j_call: TRBJ2-3; clone_size: NA; cdr3_length: 15; v_call: TRBV15; cdr3_aa: CATSRAGEHTDTQYF; cdr3_nt: TGTGCCACCAGCAGAGCGGGGGAGCACACAGATACGCAGTATTTT
d_call: NA; j_call: TRBJ1-1; clone_size: NA; cdr3_length: 11; v_call: TRBV29-1; cdr3_aa: CSGLSGSGAFF; cdr3_nt: TGCAGCGGCCTATCGGGGAGTGGCGCTTTCTTT
d_call: NA; j_call: TRBJ1-5; clone_size: NA; cdr3_length: 14; v_call: TRBV6-6; cdr3_aa: CAIAEDRFNQPQHF; cdr3_nt: TGTGCTATTGCCGAGGACAGATTTAATCAGCCCCAGCATTTT
d_call: TRBD2; j_call: TRBJ2-5; clone_size: NA; cdr3_length: 16; v_call: TRBV6-5; cdr3_aa: CASSSLAGGYQETQYF; cdr3_nt: TGTGCCAGCAGTTCCCTAGCGGGGGGGTACCAAGAGACCCAGTACTTC
d_call: NA; j_call: TRBJ1-2; clone_size: NA; cdr3_length: 13; v_call: TRBV19; cdr3_aa: CASSTTGNYGYTF; cdr3_nt: TGTGCCAGTAGTACAACAGGAAACTATGGCTACACCTTC
d_call: TRBD2; j_call: TRBJ2-1; clone_size: NA; cdr3_length: 14; v_call: TRBV9; cdr3_aa: CASSGRGDRDEQFF; cdr3_nt: TGTGCCAGCAGCGGACGGGGGGATAGGGATGAGCAGTTCTTC
d_call: TRBD1; j_call: TRBJ1-2; clone_size: NA; cdr3_length: 15; v_call: TRBV5-6; cdr3_aa: CASSLPGGPIYGYTF; cdr3_nt: TGTGCCAGCAGCTTACCAGGGGGCCCTATCTATGGCTACACCTTC
d_call: TRBD1; j_call: TRBJ1-2; clone_size: NA; cdr3_length: 16; v_call: TRBV9; cdr3_aa: CASSVDGGGSNYGYTF; cdr3_nt: TGTGCCAGCAGCGTAGATGGAGGGGGCTCTAACTATGGCTACACCTTC
d_call: NA; j_call: TRBJ2-2; clone_size: NA; cdr3_length: 12; v_call: TRBV7-2; cdr3_aa: CASSPRGGELFF; cdr3_nt: TGTGCCAGCAGCCCTCGCGGCGGGGAGCTGTTTTTT
d_call: NA; j_call: TRBJ2-1; clone_size: NA; cdr3_length: 16; v_call: TRBV15; cdr3_aa: CATSRDPPGSSNEQFF; cdr3_nt: TGTGCCACCAGCAGAGATCCCCCGGGGAGCAGCAATGAGCAGTTCTTC
d_call: TRBD1; j_call: TRBJ1-2; clone_size: NA; cdr3_length: 12; v_call: TRBV30; cdr3_aa: CAWGQGAHGYTF; cdr3_nt: TGTGCCTGGGGACAGGGGGCCCATGGCTACACCTTC
d_call: NA; j_call: TRBJ1-5; clone_size: NA; cdr3_length: 13; v_call: TRBV18; cdr3_aa: CASSGGSHQPQHF; cdr3_nt: TGTGCCAGCTCAGGAGGGTCCCATCAGCCCCAGCATTTT
d_call: TRBD2; j_call: TRBJ2-1; clone_size: once; cdr3_length: 16; v_call: TRBV4-1; cdr3_aa: CASSHVSGGGGNEQFF; cdr3_nt: TGCGCCAGCAGCCATGTGAGCGGGGGGGGCGGAAATGAGCAGTTCTTC
d_call: NA; j_call: TRBJ1-3; clone_size: NA; cdr3_length: 17; v_call: TRBV4-1; cdr3_aa: CASSSRGAENSGNTIYF; cdr3_nt: TGCGCCAGCAGCTCTCGCGGGGCAGAAAACTCTGGAAACACCATATATTTT
d_call: NA; j_call: TRBJ1-1; clone_size: NA; cdr3_length: 17; v_call: TRBV28; cdr3_aa: CASSLFAQGRGETEAFF; cdr3_nt: TGTGCCAGCAGTTTATTCGCGCAGGGACGGGGGGAAACTGAAGCTTTCTTT
d_call: NA; j_call: TRBJ1-1; clone_size: NA; cdr3_length: 12; v_call: TRBV29-1; cdr3_aa: CSVGGGGTEAFF; cdr3_nt: TGCAGCGTTGGGGGAGGAGGCACTGAAGCTTTCTTT
d_call: NA; j_call: TRBJ1-4; clone_size: NA; cdr3_length: 16; v_call: TRBV19; cdr3_aa: CASSINPGGTNEKLFF; cdr3_nt: TGTGCCAGTAGTATAAACCCGGGGGGAACTAATGAAAAACTGTTTTTT
d_call: TRBD1; j_call: TRBJ1-2; clone_size: NA; cdr3_length: 13; v_call: TRBV20-1; cdr3_aa: CSASGDSNYGYTF; cdr3_nt: TGCAGTGCTAGTGGGGACAGTAACTATGGCTACACCTTC
d_call: NA; j_call: TRBJ2-5; clone_size: NA; cdr3_length: 14; v_call: TRBV28; cdr3_aa: CASSSPRTQETQYF; cdr3_nt: TGTGCCAGCAGTTCACCGAGAACTCAAGAGACCCAGTACTTC
d_call: NA; j_call: TRBJ1-5; clone_size: few; cdr3_length: 14; v_call: TRBV6-5; cdr3_aa: CASSYGAADQPQHF; cdr3_nt: TGTGCCAGCAGTTACGGGGCGGCCGATCAGCCCCAGCATTTT
d_call: NA; j_call: TRBJ1-1; clone_size: NA; cdr3_length: 13; v_call: TRBV5-1; cdr3_aa: CASRRGGTTEAFF; cdr3_nt: TGCGCCAGCAGGAGGGGCGGGACCACTGAAGCTTTCTTT
d_call: NA; j_call: TRBJ1-6; clone_size: NA; cdr3_length: 14; v_call: TRBV25-1; cdr3_aa: CASSEGWFNSPLHF; cdr3_nt: TGTGCCAGCAGTGAGGGCTGGTTTAATTCACCCCTCCACTTT
d_call: NA; j_call: TRBJ1-2; clone_size: NA; cdr3_length: 13; v_call: TRBV7-9; cdr3_aa: CASSLRPNYGYTF; cdr3_nt: TGTGCCAGCAGCTTGAGGCCCAACTATGGCTACACCTTC
d_call: NA; j_call: TRBJ1-3; clone_size: NA; cdr3_length: 13; v_call: TRBV6-5; cdr3_aa: CAVQGPSGNTIYF; cdr3_nt: TGTGCCGTACAGGGCCCCTCTGGAAACACCATATATTTT
d_call: NA; j_call: TRBJ1-6; clone_size: few; cdr3_length: 15; v_call: TRBV19; cdr3_aa: CASTPQGTGNSPLHF; cdr3_nt: TGTGCCAGTACCCCACAGGGTACAGGGAATTCACCCCTCCACTTT